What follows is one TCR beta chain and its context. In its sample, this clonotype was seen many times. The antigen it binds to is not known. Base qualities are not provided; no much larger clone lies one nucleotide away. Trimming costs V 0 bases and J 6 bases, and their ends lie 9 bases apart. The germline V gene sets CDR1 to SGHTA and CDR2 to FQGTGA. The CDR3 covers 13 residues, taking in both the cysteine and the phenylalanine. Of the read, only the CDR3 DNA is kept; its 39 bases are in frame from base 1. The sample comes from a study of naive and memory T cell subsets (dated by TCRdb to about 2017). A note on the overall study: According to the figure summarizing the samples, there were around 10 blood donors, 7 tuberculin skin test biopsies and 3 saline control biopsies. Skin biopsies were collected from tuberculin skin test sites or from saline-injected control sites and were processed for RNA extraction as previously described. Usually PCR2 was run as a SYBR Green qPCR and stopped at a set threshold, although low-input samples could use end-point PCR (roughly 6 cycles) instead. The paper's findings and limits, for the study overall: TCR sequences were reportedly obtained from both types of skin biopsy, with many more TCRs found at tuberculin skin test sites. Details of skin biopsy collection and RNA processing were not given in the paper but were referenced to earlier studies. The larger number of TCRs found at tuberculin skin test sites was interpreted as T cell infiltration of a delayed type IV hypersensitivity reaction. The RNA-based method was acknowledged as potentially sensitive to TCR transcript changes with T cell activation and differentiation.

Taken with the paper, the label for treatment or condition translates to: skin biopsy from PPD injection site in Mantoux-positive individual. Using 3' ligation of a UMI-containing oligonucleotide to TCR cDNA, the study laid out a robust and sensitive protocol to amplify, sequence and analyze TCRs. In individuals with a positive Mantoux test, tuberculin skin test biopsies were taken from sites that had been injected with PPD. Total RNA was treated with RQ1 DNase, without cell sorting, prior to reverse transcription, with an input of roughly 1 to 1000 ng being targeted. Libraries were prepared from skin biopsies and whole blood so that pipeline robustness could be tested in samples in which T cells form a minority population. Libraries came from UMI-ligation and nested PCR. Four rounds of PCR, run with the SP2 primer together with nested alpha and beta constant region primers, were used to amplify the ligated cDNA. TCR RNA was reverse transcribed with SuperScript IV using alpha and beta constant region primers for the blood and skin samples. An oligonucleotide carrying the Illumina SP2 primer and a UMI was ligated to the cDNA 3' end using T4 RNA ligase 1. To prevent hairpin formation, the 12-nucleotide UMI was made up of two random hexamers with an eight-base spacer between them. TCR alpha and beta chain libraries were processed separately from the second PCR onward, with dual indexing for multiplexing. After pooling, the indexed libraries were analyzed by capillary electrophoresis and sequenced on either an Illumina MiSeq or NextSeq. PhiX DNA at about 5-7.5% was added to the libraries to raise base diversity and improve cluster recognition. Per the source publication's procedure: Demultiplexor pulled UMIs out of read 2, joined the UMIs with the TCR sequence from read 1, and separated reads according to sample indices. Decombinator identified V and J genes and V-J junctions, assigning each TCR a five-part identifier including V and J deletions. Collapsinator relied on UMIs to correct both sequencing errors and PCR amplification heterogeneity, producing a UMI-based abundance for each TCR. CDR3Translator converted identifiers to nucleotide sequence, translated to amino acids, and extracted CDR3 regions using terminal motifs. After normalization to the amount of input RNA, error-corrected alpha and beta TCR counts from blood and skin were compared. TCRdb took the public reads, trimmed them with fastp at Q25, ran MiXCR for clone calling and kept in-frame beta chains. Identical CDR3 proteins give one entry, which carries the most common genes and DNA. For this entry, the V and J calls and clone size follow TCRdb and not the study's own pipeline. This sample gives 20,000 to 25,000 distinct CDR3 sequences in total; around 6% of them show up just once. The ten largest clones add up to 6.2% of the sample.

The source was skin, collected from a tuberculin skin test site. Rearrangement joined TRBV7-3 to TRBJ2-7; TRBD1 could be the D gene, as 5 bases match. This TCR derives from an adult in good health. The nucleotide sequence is TGTGCCAGCAGCTTAACGTTAGGGGTCGAGCAGTACTTC. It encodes CASSLTLGVEQYF.